This T cell receptor beta chain was identified during a study of liver allograft versus peripheral blood T cells (dated by TCRdb to about 2020). For the study in its entirety: T cell receptor repertoires present within transplanted livers were compared with repertoires in the peripheral blood of liver transplant recipients.

By how much of the sample it makes up, this clonotype is medium-sized (0.01 to 0.1%). Its antigen is still unknown. No much larger clone is present one base from it, and per-base qualities are unavailable. V loses 4 bases, J loses 2 bases, and the germline ends lie 12 bases apart. For CDR1 and CDR2, the germline V gene lists KGHSH and LQKENI. Measured from the cysteine to the phenylalanine, the CDR3 is 14 residues long. Only CDR3 DNA remains: 42 bases, in frame from the first base. Beyond this particular receptor, the publication reports: T cell receptor repertoires inside liver allografts were reported to differ from those detected in peripheral blood.

The reads were generated on an Illumina MiSeq. TCRdb reprocessing: public reads trimmed at Q25 with fastp, clones called with MiXCR, in-frame beta chains kept. Rows with a matching CDR3 protein are joined into one entry that keeps the most common DNA and genes. For this sample the table gives some 3,500 distinct CDR3 sequences, of which approximately 14% were detected only once. The ten most abundant clones make up 2.5% to 3.5% of the sample. The chain was built from TRBV18 and TRBJ2-7; TRBD2 could be the D gene, as 6 bases match. This TCR derives from a human patient who had a liver transplant. Some T cells may be donor cells from the graft after a transplant. Read as DNA, the sequence is TGTGCCAGCTCACTCGGGACTTCGACCTACGAGCAGTACTTC. Its product reads: CASSLGTSTYEQYF.